One sample yielded the 12 T cell receptor beta chains listed below, sequenced in a study of blood T cell repertoires in COVID-19. Method: immunoSEQ multiplex PCR; TCRdb's copy keeps in-frame clones and lacks some. The sample contains approximately 250,000 clones, 85% to 95% of which appear only once. The sample consisted of PBMCs or T cells enriched from blood (not recorded which). The origin of the receptors is a man between 35 and 55 years old who had been exposed to COVID-19.

This rearrangement joins TRBV30 to TRBJ1-4; D ambiguous. CDR3 size: 12 residues. Germline assignment: CDR1 GTSNPN and CDR2 SVGIG (reference sequence). The V and J ends lost 2 bases and 7 bases respectively, with 8 bases between them. The CDR3 protein is CAWSISVEKLFF. The CDR3 nucleotides read TGTGCCTGGAGTATATCGGTTGAAAAACTGTTTTTT.

The gene calls are TRBV19 and TRBJ1-2; possibly TRBD1 for D (5 bases). The CDR3 spans 17 residues. Deletions cut 1 base from V and 0 bases from J, with 15 bases between. CDR1 is LNHDA and CDR2 is SQIVND in the germline V gene (reference sequence). The chain's CDR3 is CASSIVFWQGANYGYTF. The CDR3 coding sequence is TGTGCCAGTAGTATAGTATTTTGGCAGGGCGCTAACTATGGCTACACCTTC.

The rearrangement links TRBV14 to TRBJ2-1; the match to TRBD2 covers 12 bases. The CDR3 contains 16 residues. With V trimmed by 4 bases and J by 4 bases, 5 bases remained unmatched. CDR1 and CDR2 from the germline V gene are SGHDN and FVKESK. The CDR3, as DNA: TGTGCCAGCAGCCGATTGGGGACTAGCGGGTACAATGAGCAGTTCTTC. It yields the protein CASSRLGTSGYNEQFF.

The chain employs TRBV5-5 and TRBJ1-1; D is unresolved. The CDR3 extends over 14 amino acids. Germline V CDR1 and CDR2: SGHKS, YYEKEE (reference sequence). V shed 3 bases and J shed 6 bases, with 15 bases lying between them. The CDR3 here is CASSSVWAAAEAFF. Here the CDR3 DNA reads TGTGCCAGCAGCTCGGTCTGGGCAGCGGCTGAAGCTTTCTTT.

CDR3 region: CASSLEGANYGYTF. CDR3 bases: TGTGCCAGCAGCTTAGAGGGGGCTAACTATGGCTACACCTTC. The rearrangement joins TRBV7-2 to TRBJ1-2; weak D call: TRBD1 (6 bases). Germline V gene data show CDR1 as SGHTA and CDR2 as FQGNSA. Trimming stripped 1 base from V and 0 bases from J, with 6 bases between. This CDR3 comprises 14 residues.

Only one count was recorded for this clone. The rearrangement joins TRBV7-9 to TRBJ1-2; D gene ambiguous. This CDR3 has 10 residues. Trimming took 6 bases from V and 14 from J, leaving 13 bases between them. Germline V gene lookup returns CDR1 SEHNR and CDR2 FQNEAQ (reference sequence). CDR3 sequence (DNA): TGTGCCAGCAGTCCTCATCCCGGGACCTTC. Translating gives CASSPHPGTF. Based on the CDR3 plus reference TRBV7-9 and TRBJ1-2, the full variable domain is DTGVSQNPRHKITKRGQNVTFRCDPISEHNRLYWYRQTLGQGPEFLTYFQNEAQLEKSRLLSDRFSAERPKGSFSTLEIQRTEQGDSAMYLCASSPHPGTFGSGTRLTVV.

The genes are TRBV7-8 and TRBJ1-5, with 9 bases identical to TRBD1. Per germline, CDR1 SGHVS and CDR2 FQNEAQ. V dropped 4 bases and J dropped 3; count of bases not matched to a gene: 10. The CDR3 consists of 17 residues. In nucleotides, the CDR3 is TGTGCCAGCAGCTCCCGGGACAGGGCGAATGACAATCAGCCCCAGCATTTT. It yields the protein CASSSRDRANDNQPQHF.

The chain links TRBV27 to TRBJ1-2, with D possibly TRBD1 on 6 matching bases. Per the germline V gene, CDR1 is MNHEY and CDR2 is SMNVEV (reference sequence). The CDR3 length is 12 residues. This chain's CDR3 is CVRGGKVYGYTF. The CDR3 DNA sequence: TGTGTCAGAGGGGGAAAAGTATATGGCTACACCTTC.

The J gene is TRBJ1-5, the V gene TRBV24-1; 7 nucleotides match TRBD1. Germline CDR1 KGHDR, CDR2 SFDVKD. The CDR3 has 16 amino acids. V was pared by 3 bases and J by 5 bases, with 9 bases of the junction left unmatched. CDR3 bases: TGTGCCACCAGTGATGGGCGGGACAGAGGTTATCAGCCCCAGCATTTT. Its protein is CATSDGRDRGYQPQHF.

This clone was seen a single time. The V call is TRBV19, the J call TRBJ1-1; D not resolved. The CDR3 is 12 residues long. Per germline, CDR1 LNHDA and CDR2 SQIVND (reference sequence). V was shortened by 6 bases and J by 5 bases, with 10 bases between the two germline ends. The CDR3 coding sequence is TGTGCCAGTAGCCTCGGGAGTACTGAAGCTTTCTTT. Its translation: CASSLGSTEAFF.

The chain uses TRBV12-3 or TRBV12-4 and TRBJ1-1, with D maybe TRBD1 (5 bases). The germline V and J ends were trimmed by 4 bases and 1 base, with 7 bases remaining between them. The CDR3 totals 13 residues. CDR3 in DNA: TGTGCCAGCAGTTGGGGGGAGAACACTGAAGCTTTCTTT. It encodes CASSWGENTEAFF.

The chain joins TRBV7-9 to TRBJ2-3, with D unresolved. Germline V gene data show CDR1 as SEHNR and CDR2 as FQNEAQ (reference sequence). V was shortened by 5 bases and J by 6 bases, with 9 bases between the two germline ends. The length of the CDR3 is 12 residues. The CDR3 here is CASSASEDTQYF. CDR3 coding DNA: TGTGCCAGCAGCGCTTCCGAGGATACGCAGTATTTT. The full variable domain, with the rest looked up from reference TRBV7-9 and TRBJ2-3, is DTGVSQNPRHKITKRGQNVTFRCDPISEHNRLYWYRQTLGQGPEFLTYFQNEAQLEKSRLLSDRFSAERPKGSFSTLEIQRTEQGDSAMYLCASSASEDTQYFGPGTRLTVL.